This record concerns one T cell receptor beta chain sequence. The sample originates from a study of radiotherapy plus CTLA-4 blockade in lung cancer. Profiling relied on immunoSEQ multiplex PCR, and the TCRdb table lists in-frame clones only, not all of them. The sample has roughly 92,000 clones, about 86% seen once; the top ten hold 2% to 2.5%. The V end was cut by 4 bases, the J end by 7 bases, with 20 bases between. Germline assignment: CDR1 SGHVS and CDR2 FQNEAQ. The CDR3 loop spans 16 amino acids. The sequence was collected from a human donor with non-small cell lung cancer who had a partial response to radiotherapy plus ipilimumab. The chain is built from TRBV7-8 and TRBJ2-1, with D possibly matching TRBD2 (7 bases). The sequences come from peripheral blood, collected from a patient treated with radiotherapy plus ipilimumab. The CDR3 region has the DNA TGTGCCAGCAGCTCCACCGGGGGGCCTGTGGGGAATGAGCAGTTCTTC. As protein: CASSSTGGPVGNEQFF.